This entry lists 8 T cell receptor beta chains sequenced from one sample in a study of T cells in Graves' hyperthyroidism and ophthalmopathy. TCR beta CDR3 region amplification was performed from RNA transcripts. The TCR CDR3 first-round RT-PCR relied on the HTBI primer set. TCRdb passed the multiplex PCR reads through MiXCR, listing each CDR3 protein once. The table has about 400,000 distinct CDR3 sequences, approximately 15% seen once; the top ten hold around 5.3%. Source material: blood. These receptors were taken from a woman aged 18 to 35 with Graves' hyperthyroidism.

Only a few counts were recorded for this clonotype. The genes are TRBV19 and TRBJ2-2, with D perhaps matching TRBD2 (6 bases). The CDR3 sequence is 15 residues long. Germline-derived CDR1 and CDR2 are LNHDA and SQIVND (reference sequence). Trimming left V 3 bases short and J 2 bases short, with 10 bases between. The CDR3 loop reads CASSIGGTNTGELFF. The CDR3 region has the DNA TGTGCCAGTAGTATTGGTGGGACTAACACCGGGGAGCTGTTTTTT.

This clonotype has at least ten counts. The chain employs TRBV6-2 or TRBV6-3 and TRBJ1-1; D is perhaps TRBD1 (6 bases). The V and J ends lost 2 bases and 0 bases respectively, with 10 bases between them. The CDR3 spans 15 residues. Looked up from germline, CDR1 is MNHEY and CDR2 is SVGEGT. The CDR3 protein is CASSYRTVMNTEAFF. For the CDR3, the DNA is TGTGCCAGCAGTTACCGGACAGTTATGAACACTGAAGCTTTCTTT.

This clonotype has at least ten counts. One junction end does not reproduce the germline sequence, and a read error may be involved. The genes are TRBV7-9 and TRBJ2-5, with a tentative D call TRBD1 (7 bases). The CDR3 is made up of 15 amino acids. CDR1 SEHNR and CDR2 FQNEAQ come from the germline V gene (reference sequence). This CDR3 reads CASSLATGPQETQYF. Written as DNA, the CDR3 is TGTGCCAGCAGCCTAGCGACAGGGCCCCAAGAGACCCAGTACTTC.

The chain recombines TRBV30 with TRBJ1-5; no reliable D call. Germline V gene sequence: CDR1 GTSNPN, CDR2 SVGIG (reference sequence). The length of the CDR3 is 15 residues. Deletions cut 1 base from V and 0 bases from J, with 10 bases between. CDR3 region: CAWSGGKNSNQPQHF. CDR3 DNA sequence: TGTGCCTGGAGTGGAGGGAAAAATAGCAATCAGCCCCAGCATTTT.

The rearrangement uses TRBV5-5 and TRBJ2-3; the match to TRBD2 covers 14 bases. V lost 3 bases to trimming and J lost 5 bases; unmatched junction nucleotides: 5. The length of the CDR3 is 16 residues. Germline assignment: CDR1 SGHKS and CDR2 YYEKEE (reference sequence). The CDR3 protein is CASSYGTSGREDTQYF. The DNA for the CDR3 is TGTGCCAGCAGCTACGGGACTAGCGGGAGAGAAGATACGCAGTATTTT. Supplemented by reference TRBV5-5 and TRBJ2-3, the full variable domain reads DAGVTQSPTHLIKTRGQQVTLRCSPISGHKSVSWYQQVLGQGPQFIFQYYEKEERGRGNFPDRFSARQFPNYSSELNVNALLLGDSALYLCASSYGTSGREDTQYFGPGTRLTVL.

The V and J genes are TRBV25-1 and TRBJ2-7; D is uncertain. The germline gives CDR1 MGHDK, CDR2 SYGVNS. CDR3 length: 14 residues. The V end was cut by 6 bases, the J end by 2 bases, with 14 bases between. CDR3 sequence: CASSFRGPPYEQYF. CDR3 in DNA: TGTGCCAGCAGCTTCAGAGGCCCCCCCTACGAGCAGTACTTC.

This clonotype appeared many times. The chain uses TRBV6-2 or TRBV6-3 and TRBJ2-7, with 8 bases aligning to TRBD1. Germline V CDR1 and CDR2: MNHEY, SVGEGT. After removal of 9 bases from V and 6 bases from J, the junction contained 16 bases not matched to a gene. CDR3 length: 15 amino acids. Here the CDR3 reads CASKRGVTGDSEQYF. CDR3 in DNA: TGTGCCAGTAAGCGTGGTGTGACAGGGGATAGCGAGCAGTACTTC.

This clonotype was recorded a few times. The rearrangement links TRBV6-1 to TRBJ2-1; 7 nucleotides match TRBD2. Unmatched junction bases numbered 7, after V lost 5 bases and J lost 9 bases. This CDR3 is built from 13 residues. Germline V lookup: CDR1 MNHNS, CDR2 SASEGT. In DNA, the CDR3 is TGTGCCAGCAGTTCGGCTCTAGCGGTTGAGCAGTTCTTC. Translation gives CASSSALAVEQFF.